This is a list of T cell receptor beta chains from one sample in a study of read filtering for tumor transcriptome and immune sequencing. Using its own MiXCR run on the reads, TCRdb lists one record per CDR3 protein. The sample records 85,000 or so distinct CDR3 sequences, about 12% being singletons. Sequencing was performed on a population of CD138-negative cells sorted from bone marrow. The source of these receptors is a donor aged 40 or over with multiple myeloma. Each CDR3 is given with its conserved first and last residue. A D gene is named only where the DNA matches it firmly. Part of the rows lack a size; the others show once, few, many or a class for expanded clones.

>TRBV18|TRBD2|TRBJ2-3|NA
TGTGCCAGCTCACTCAATAGCGGGAGGGCCTACGGCACAGATACGCAGTATTTT
CASSLNSGRAYGTDTQYF
>TRBV29-1|TRBD1|TRBJ1-1|NA
TGCAGCGTTCCGGGACAGTTGAACACTGAAGCTTTCTTT
CSVPGQLNTEAFF
>TRBV28|NA|TRBJ2-4|few
TGTGCCAGCAGTGGTCCCCCGCGGTCGGACATTCAGTACTTC
CASSGPPRSDIQYF
>TRBV5-1|NA|TRBJ1-1|many
TGCGCCAGCAGCTTGGAGGAAGGGGCTGAAGCTTTCTTT
CASSLEEGAEAFF
>TRBV29-1|NA|TRBJ2-7|once
TGCAGCGGCGCAATAGGCGGAGTGGGCGCTGAGCGGTACTTC
CSGAIGGVGAERYF
>TRBV19|NA|TRBJ2-5|few
TGTGCCAGTAGTATTTCCAGCGGCACCCAGTACTTC
CASSISSGTQYF
>TRBV6-5|TRBD1|TRBJ1-5|many
TGTGCCAGCAGGGGGCGCGGACAGGGGGGAAATCAGCCCCAGCATTTT
CASRGRGQGGNQPQHF
>TRBV12-3/TRBV12-4|NA|TRBJ1-1|NA
TGTGCCAGCAGCCAAGCCCCGGGGACTGAAGCTTTCTTT
CASSQAPGTEAFF
>TRBV3-1|NA|TRBJ1-2|NA
TGTGCCAGCAGCCACCTCCCGGGGGCGCATGGCTACACCTTC
CASSHLPGAHGYTF
>TRBV5-1|NA|TRBJ2-5|many
TGCGCCAGCAGCCCACCCACTAGGGCTGAAGAGACCCAGTACTTC
CASSPPTRAEETQYF
>TRBV28|NA|TRBJ1-5|many
TGTGCCAGCAGTTTTCGGCAGGCCGTGAGCAATCAGCCCCAGCATTTT
CASSFRQAVSNQPQHF
>TRBV20-1|NA|TRBJ1-5|many
TGCAGTGCTAGGGGGGGGTCGGGGAATCAGCCCCAGCATTTT
CSARGGSGNQPQHF
>TRBV7-9|NA|TRBJ2-5|many
TGTGCCAGCAGCTTAGAGTATAGGGTCCATAGTCTACAAGAGACCCAGTACTTC
CASSLEYRVHSLQETQYF
>TRBV28|TRBD2|TRBJ2-3|many
TGTGCCACGGGGTCGGCCCTTAGCGGGAGTTATACGCAGTATTTT
CATGSALSGSYTQYF
>TRBV28|NA|TRBJ2-7|many
TGTGCCAGCAGTTTAGTGGGCGAGCAGTACTTC
CASSLVGEQYF
>TRBV20-1|NA|TRBJ1-2|many
TGCAGTGCTAGAGGCTGGGGGACTCCCTCCAGGGCTGGCTACACCTTC
CSARGWGTPSRAGYTF
>TRBV7-2|NA|TRBJ2-7|many
TGTGCCAGCAGCTTAGCGGGACTCAGCTCCTACGAGCAGTACTTC
CASSLAGLSSYEQYF
>TRBV14|NA|TRBJ2-5|many
TGTGCCAGCAGCCGCTTACAAGAGACCCAGTACTTC
CASSRLQETQYF
>TRBV7-2|TRBD1|TRBJ1-2|few
TGTGCCAGCAGCTCCCGACAGGGCTATGGCTACACCTTC
CASSSRQGYGYTF
>TRBV20-1|TRBD2|TRBJ2-7|many
TGCAGTGCTAGACGTTCTAGCGGGAGCTACGAGCAGTACTTC
CSARRSSGSYEQYF
>TRBV5-1|NA|TRBJ1-6|many
TGCGCCAGCACCCTTGTCCCGGGACTTGATTCACCCCTCCACTTT
CASTLVPGLDSPLHF
>TRBV7-9|NA|TRBJ2-5|many
TGTGCCAGCCGCCGAGGGTTCAGGGGCCAAGAGACCCAGTACTTC
CASRRGFRGQETQYF
>TRBV21-1|NA|TRBJ2-3|many
TGTGCCAGCCCTCGTACAGGGGGCTGTCGTTTGTGGACAGATACGCAGTATTTT
CASPRTGGCRLWTDTQYF
>TRBV9|TRBD2|TRBJ2-5|many
TGTGCCAGCAGCGTGGGGGGACTAGCGGGACCCCTCGAGACCCAGTACTTC
CASSVGGLAGPLETQYF
>TRBV19|TRBD2|TRBJ2-3|few
TGTGCCAGTAGTTTATCTCGGCAGGCCAGGCAGCGGGAGTGGACAGATACGCAGTATTTT
CASSLSRQARQREWTDTQYF
>TRBV20-1|NA|TRBJ2-7|NA
TGCAGTGCTAGTCAAGGGAGCTCCTACGAGCAGTACTTC
CSASQGSSYEQYF
>TRBV7-8|TRBD2|TRBJ2-3|many
TGTGCCAGCAGCCTGGGGACTAGCGGTTTTTCCACAGATACGCAGTATTTT
CASSLGTSGFSTDTQYF
>TRBV29-1|NA|TRBJ1-3|many
TGCAGCGGCGCCAGGGGATCTGGAAACACCATATATTTT
CSGARGSGNTIYF
>TRBV12-3/TRBV12-4|NA|TRBJ2-2|many
TGTGCCAGCATTTTGAGACAGGCCAACACCGGGGAGCTGTTTTTT
CASILRQANTGELFF
>TRBV29-1|NA|TRBJ2-2|NA
TGCAGCGTTGAGCCCTTGGTGCGTTACACCGGGGAGCTGTTTTTT
CSVEPLVRYTGELFF
>TRBV20-1|TRBD2|TRBJ2-3|many
TGCAGTGCTAGAGACTTGGGACTAGCGGCAGATACGCAGTATTTT
CSARDLGLAADTQYF
>TRBV6-5|TRBD1|TRBJ2-1|many
TGTGCCAGCGGACGGGACAGGCCTTCCTACAATGAGCAGTTCTTC
CASGRDRPSYNEQFF
>TRBV29-1|NA|TRBJ2-1|many
TGCAGCGTTGCCGCTGAGCAGTTCTTC
CSVAAEQFF
>TRBV7-3|NA|TRBJ2-3|many
TGTGCCAGCAGCTCGCAACCGACGGTAGATACGCAGTATTTT
CASSSQPTVDTQYF
>TRBV29-1|TRBD2|TRBJ2-3|many
TGCAGCGTTGAAGATCTCAACCTAGCGGGAGTCACAGATACGCAGTATTTT
CSVEDLNLAGVTDTQYF
>TRBV6-5|NA|TRBJ1-2|many
TGTGCCAGCAGTTACTCGACTGGGAACTATGGCTACACCTTC
CASSYSTGNYGYTF
>TRBV21-1|NA|TRBJ2-7|many
TGTGCCAGCAGTCCAATCAGGGGGCACTCCTACGAGCAGTACTTC
CASSPIRGHSYEQYF
>TRBV2|NA|TRBJ2-5|many
TGTGCCAGCAGTGAACGAGGCCAAGAGACCCAGTACTTC
CASSERGQETQYF
>TRBV29-1|NA|TRBJ1-1|many
TGCAGCGCCTTAGTCGTCACAGGAGAAGCTTTCTTT
CSALVVTGEAFF
>TRBV7-2|NA|TRBJ2-2|many
TGTGCCAGCAGTTTAATGGGGAGCACCGGGGAGCTGTTTTTT
CASSLMGSTGELFF
>TRBV12-3/TRBV12-4|TRBD1|TRBJ1-1|many
TGTGCCAGCACCGGTGACAGGGGGAACACTGAAGCTTTCTTT
CASTGDRGNTEAFF
>TRBV11-1|NA|TRBJ2-6|many
TGTGCCAGCAGCTTGACCCCAGGAGCTGGGGCCAACGTCCTGACTTTC
CASSLTPGAGANVLTF
>TRBV10-3|NA|TRBJ1-1|many
TGTGCCATCAGTGAGTCGGCGGGGCGCACTGAAGCTTTCTTT
CAISESAGRTEAFF
>TRBV10-1|TRBD2|TRBJ2-1|many
TGCGCCAGCAGTGCTTGGGGACTAGCGGGAGGGACCGACAATGAGCAGTTCTTC
CASSAWGLAGGTDNEQFF
>TRBV5-1|NA|TRBJ2-2|many
TGCGCCAGCAGCTTCACAGGCGCGAACACCGGGGAGCTGTTTTTT
CASSFTGANTGELFF
>TRBV28|NA|TRBJ2-1|many
TGTGCCAGCAGTTTCCCCCGTGCAAGCGTCAATGAGCAGTTCTTC
CASSFPRASVNEQFF
>TRBV11-2|TRBD1|TRBJ1-4|many
TGTGCCAGCAGCTTAGGGCGGGGGACAGCTCTGAATGAAAAACTGTTTTTT
CASSLGRGTALNEKLFF
>TRBV7-9|NA|TRBJ1-1|many
TGTGCCAGCAGGCCAGGGGAGAGGTTGAACACTGAAGCTTTCTTT
CASRPGERLNTEAFF
>TRBV5-1|NA|TRBJ2-1|medium-sized
TGCGCCAGCAGCTATGGTAGCGGTGCCTACAATGAGCAGTTCTTC
CASSYGSGAYNEQFF
>TRBV6-6|NA|TRBJ2-7|NA
TGTGCCAGCAGGGCTGTGAGCCTCTCCTACGAGCAGTACTTC
CASRAVSLSYEQYF
>TRBV6-5|NA|TRBJ2-3|many
TGTGCCAGCAGTTACCAGGGGGGTGGTTGGGCAGATACGCAGTATTTT
CASSYQGGGWADTQYF
>TRBV7-9|NA|TRBJ2-1|many
TGTGCCAGCAGCTTGGCGGGACAAGAGCAGTTCTTC
CASSLAGQEQFF
>TRBV7-9|NA|TRBJ2-3|few
TGTGCCAGCAGCTTAGGCAACCGAGATACGCAGTATTTT
CASSLGNRDTQYF
>TRBV21-1|NA|TRBJ1-2|many
TGTGCCAGCAGCAAAACCGTGTTCCCAGGGGGTTCCCTACTTTATGGCTACACCTTC
CASSKTVFPGGSLLYGYTF
>TRBV7-9|NA|TRBJ1-1|NA
TGTGCCAGCAGTCCCAGGACAGCCAACACTGAAGCTTTCTTT
CASSPRTANTEAFF